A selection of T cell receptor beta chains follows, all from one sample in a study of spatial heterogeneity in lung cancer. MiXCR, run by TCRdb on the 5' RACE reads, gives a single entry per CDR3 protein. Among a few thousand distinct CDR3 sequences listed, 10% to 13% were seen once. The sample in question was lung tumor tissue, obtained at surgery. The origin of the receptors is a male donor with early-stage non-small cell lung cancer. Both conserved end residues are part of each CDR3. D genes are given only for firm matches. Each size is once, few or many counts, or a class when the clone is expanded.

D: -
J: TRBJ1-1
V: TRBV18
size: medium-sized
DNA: TGTGCCAGCTCCCGAGCCTGGGACGGCCTTGAAGCTTTCTTT
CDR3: CASSRAWDGLEAFF

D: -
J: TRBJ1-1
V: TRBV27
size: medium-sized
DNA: TGTGCCAGCAGTACACAGGGAAGGACTGAAGCTTTCTTT
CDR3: CASSTQGRTEAFF

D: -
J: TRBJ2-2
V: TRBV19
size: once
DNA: TGTGCCAGTACGTTGGGGCTGAGCACCGGGGAGCTGTTTTTT
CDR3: CASTLGLSTGELFF

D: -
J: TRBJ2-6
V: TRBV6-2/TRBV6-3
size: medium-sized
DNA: TGTGCCAGCAGTTACATCTGGGGACGGACATCACCGGAGGGGGCCAACGTCCTGACTTTC
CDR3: CASSYIWGRTSPEGANVLTF

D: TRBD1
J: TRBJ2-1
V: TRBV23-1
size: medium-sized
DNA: TGCGCCAGCAGTCACCGGGACAGGACCAAGCTCGGGCAGTTCTTC
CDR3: CASSHRDRTKLGQFF

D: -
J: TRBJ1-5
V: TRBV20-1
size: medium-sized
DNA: TGCAGTGCTGCGACAGGCTTTGTGGGTCAGCCCCAGCATTTT
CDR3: CSAATGFVGQPQHF

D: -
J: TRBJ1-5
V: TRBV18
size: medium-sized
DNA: TGTGCCAGCTCACGGGATCCAAATCAGCCCCAGCATTTT
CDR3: CASSRDPNQPQHF

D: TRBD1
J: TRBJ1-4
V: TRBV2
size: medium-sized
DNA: TGTGCCAGCAGCCCCGGGACAGGGGGCCGGAATGAAAAACTGTTTTTT
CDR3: CASSPGTGGRNEKLFF

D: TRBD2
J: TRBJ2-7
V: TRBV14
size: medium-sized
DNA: TGTGCCAGCAGTACGATCGGAGCGGGAGCCTCCTACGAGCAGTACTTC
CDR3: CASSTIGAGASYEQYF

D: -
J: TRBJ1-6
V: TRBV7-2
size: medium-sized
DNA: TGTGCCAGCAGCTTAAGGCAGGCTGGGAATAATTCACCCCTCCACTTT
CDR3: CASSLRQAGNNSPLHF

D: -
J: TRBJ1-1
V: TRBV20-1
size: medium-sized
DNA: TGCAGTGCTAGTGACCCTATTGGGACTGAAGCTTTCTTT
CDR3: CSASDPIGTEAFF

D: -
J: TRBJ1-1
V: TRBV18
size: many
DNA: TGTGCCAGCTCACCTGGGGTAGGACAGACCAGGGAAGCTTTCTTT
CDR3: CASSPGVGQTREAFF

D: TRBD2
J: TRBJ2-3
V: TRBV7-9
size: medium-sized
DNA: TGTGCCAGCAGCCAGGGACTAGCGGGATCACGGACAGATACGCAGTATTTT
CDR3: CASSQGLAGSRTDTQYF

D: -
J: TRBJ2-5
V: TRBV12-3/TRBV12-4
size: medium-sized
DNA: TGTGCCAGCAGTCCCTTGACATTGAAGACCCAGTACTTC
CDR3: CASSPLTLKTQYF

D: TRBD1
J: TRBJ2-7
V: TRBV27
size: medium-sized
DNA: TGTGCCAGCAGTCCGACAGGGGTTATGTCCTACGAGCAGTACTTC
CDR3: CASSPTGVMSYEQYF

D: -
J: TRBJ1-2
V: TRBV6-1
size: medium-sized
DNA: TGTGCCAGCACCCAAGGGGCTAACTATGGCTACACCTTC
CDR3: CASTQGANYGYTF

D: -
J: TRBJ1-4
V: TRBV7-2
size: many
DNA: TGTGCCAGCAGCCGGGGGGATTCGGGCGAAAAACTGTTTTTT
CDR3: CASSRGDSGEKLFF

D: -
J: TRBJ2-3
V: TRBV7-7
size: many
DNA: TGTGCCAGCAGCTTAGCCGAGGCAGATACGCAGTATTTT
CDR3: CASSLAEADTQYF

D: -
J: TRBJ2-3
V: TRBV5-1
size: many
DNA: TGCGCCAGCAGCAGCGGACACCGGGACCCTAGGTCAGATACGCAGTATTTT
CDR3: CASSSGHRDPRSDTQYF

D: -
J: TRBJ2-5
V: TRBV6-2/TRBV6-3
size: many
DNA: TGTGCCAGCAGTTATTACGGGGAGCAAGAGACCCAGTACTTC
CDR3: CASSYYGEQETQYF

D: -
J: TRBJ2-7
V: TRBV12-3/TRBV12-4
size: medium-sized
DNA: TGTGCCAGCAGTCACCTCCAGGGTACGGGTTCCGAGCAGTACTTC
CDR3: CASSHLQGTGSEQYF

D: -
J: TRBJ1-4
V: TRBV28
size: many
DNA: TGTGCCAGCAGTTTACTCAGGGCTGGGACTAATGAAAAACTGTTTTTT
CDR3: CASSLLRAGTNEKLFF

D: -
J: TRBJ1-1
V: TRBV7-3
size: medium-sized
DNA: TGTGCCAGCAGCTTATCGGCGGGGAACACTGAAGCTTTCTTT
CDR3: CASSLSAGNTEAFF

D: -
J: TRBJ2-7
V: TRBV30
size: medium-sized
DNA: TGTGCCTGGACCCATCGAGGGGGAAGAGCCTACGAGCAGTACTTC
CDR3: CAWTHRGGRAYEQYF

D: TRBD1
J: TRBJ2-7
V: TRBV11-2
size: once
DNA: TGTGCCAGCAGTCCCACTACAGGGGGTTACGAGCAGTACTTC
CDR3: CASSPTTGGYEQYF

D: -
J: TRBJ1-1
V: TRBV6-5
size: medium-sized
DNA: TGTGCCAGCAGTTTAAACAGCCGCACTGAAGCTTTCTTT
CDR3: CASSLNSRTEAFF

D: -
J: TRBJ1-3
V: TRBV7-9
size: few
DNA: TGTGCCAGCACCATCAGTGATTCTGGAAACACCATATATTTT
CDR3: CASTISDSGNTIYF

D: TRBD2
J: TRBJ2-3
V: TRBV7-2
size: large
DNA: TGTGCCAGCAGCCGACGACTAGCGGGAGATACGCAGTATTTT
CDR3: CASSRRLAGDTQYF

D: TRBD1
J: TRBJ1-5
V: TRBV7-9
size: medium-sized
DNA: TGTGCCAGCAGCGGAGACAGGGGCAATCAGCCCCAGCATTTT
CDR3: CASSGDRGNQPQHF

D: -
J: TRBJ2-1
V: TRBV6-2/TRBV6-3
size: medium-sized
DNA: TGTGCCAGCAGCCCTGGACGCCGCAATGAGCAGTTCTTC
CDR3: CASSPGRRNEQFF